The source of this T cell receptor beta chain is a study of identical twins (dated by TCRdb to 2016 to 2017). Study-wide context: The study deep-sequenced TCR alpha and beta repertoires from monozygotic twins, unrelated adults of various ages and cord blood to test whether fetal clonotypes persist. To rule out contamination, replicate twin experiments were performed at different times with different library preparation protocols.

Points the paper makes about the study in general: Compared with coincidental sharing between unrelated individuals, out-of-frame TCR alpha sequences shared between twins showed an excess of sequences with low generation probability. Because the same donors could not be followed over many years, conclusions were based on cross-sectional statistical analysis. Abundant cord blood beta clonotypes had fewer insertions, young adult naive repertoires showed a similar but weaker trend, and memory repertoires showed no such trend. In beta out-of-frame sequences, excess twin sharing was weaker, because having fewer shared sequences lowered the signal-to-noise ratio. In monozygotic twins, recombination models systematically underestimated out-of-frame TCR alpha sharing, but the models matched the sharing seen between unrelated individuals. Invariant T cells such as MAIT and iNKT could partly confound zero-insertion analyses, although diverse VJ usage argued against such confounding for most clonotypes.

All donors were healthy Caucasians. The twin cohort consisted of three pairs of female monozygotic twins, all aged roughly 18 to 29 years. Miltenyi CD45RO+ enrichment and human naive T-cell isolation kits were used to isolate memory (CD45RO+) and naive T cells from PBMC. A remark on this clonotype: Its antigen is still unknown. No per-base quality is available; no much larger clone lies one base away.

The library was generated by 5' RACE. Sequencing relied on an Illumina HiSeq 2000. Template switching added a universal primer binding site, and the final cDNA carried a unique molecular identifier that allowed TCR cDNA molecules to be counted accurately. Specific primers in the conserved constant-segment region were used to synthesize first-strand cDNA for the TCR alpha and beta chains. Each cDNA library was double barcoded, with a SMART-Mk sample barcode plus Illumina barcodes, to control for contamination. TruSeq adapter sequences and Illumina sample barcodes were added in two successive PCR steps. The Illumina HiSeq platform was used with custom primers to sequence TCR alpha and beta cDNA libraries. As for the authors' bioinformatics: Raw reads were processed with MiGEC to extract unique molecular identifiers, and MiXCR was used to determine CDR3 positions. For each individual, recombination models were inferred using an EM algorithm with the repgenHMM and IGoR tools. Shared clonotype analysis was performed with the tcR package in R, normalizing sharing by the product of cloneset sizes. To study raw recombination free of thymic and clonal selection effects, out-of-frame nonproductive sequences were analyzed. Starting from the raw public reads, TCRdb applied fastp trimming at Q25, assembled clones with MiXCR and retained in-frame beta chains. Rows merge per CDR3 protein into single entries with the most common DNA and genes. The V and J calls were determined by TCRdb, not by the authors. The sample profile shows around 280,000 distinct CDR3 sequences; about 8% of them were found once. The ten largest clones take up 2.1% of the sample.

Looking up the germline V gene yields CDR1 SQVTM and CDR2 ANQGSEA. Between the V and J ends, shortened by 8 bases and 3 bases respectively, the junction contains 8 bases. From cysteine to phenylalanine, the CDR3 is 11 amino acids long. The sequence is cut down to CDR3 DNA, 33 bases in frame from base 1. The same sample was also used in a study of yellow fever vaccine responses in identical twins. As noted in the second study: The T cell response to vaccination in identical twins was reported by the authors to appear partly convergent and partly personalized. In identical twins, the study followed T cell clones that responded to the vaccine with precision.

Sequenced sample: memory (CD45RO+) T cells sorted from blood. Taken with the paper, the label for cell subset or site translates to: CD45RO+ enriched T cells. The receptor's source is a woman between 18 and 30 years old in good health. In this chain, TRBV29-1 is recombined with TRBJ2-1; the D gene remains uncertain. The DNA reads TGCAGCACTTCCAACTACAATGAGCAGTTCTTC. Its translation reads: CSTSNYNEQFF.